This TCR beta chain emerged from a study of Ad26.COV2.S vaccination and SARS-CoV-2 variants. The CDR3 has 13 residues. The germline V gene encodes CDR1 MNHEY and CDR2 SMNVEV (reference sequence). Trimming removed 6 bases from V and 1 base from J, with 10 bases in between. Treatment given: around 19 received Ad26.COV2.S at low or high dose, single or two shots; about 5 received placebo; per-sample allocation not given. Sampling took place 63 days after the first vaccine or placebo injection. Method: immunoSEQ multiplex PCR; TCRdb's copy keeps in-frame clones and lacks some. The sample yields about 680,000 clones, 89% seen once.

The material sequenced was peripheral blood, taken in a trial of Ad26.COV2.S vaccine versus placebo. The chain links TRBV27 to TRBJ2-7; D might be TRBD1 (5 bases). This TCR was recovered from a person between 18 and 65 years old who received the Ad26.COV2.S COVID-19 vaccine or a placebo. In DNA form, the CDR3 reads TGTGCCAGCAGATCGACAGCGTCCTACGAGCAGTACTTC. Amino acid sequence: CASRSTASYEQYF.